This entry lists 20 T cell receptor beta chains sequenced from one sample in a study of early stage breast cancer tumors. Here immunoSEQ multiplex PCR was the method, and the copy in TCRdb shows in-frame clones only, minus some. The sample shows some 29,000 clones, roughly four fifths of them seen only once. The sequenced material came from blood. All receptors derive from a person between 50 and 60 years old with breast cancer.

The gene calls are TRBV4-2 and TRBJ2-5; weak D call: TRBD1 (5 bases). Trimming took 0 bases from V and 4 from J, leaving 6 bases between them. Germline loops: CDR1 LGHNA, CDR2 YNFKEQ. The CDR3 totals 13 residues. The CDR3 nucleotides are TGTGCCAGCAGCCAAGAAGGGGTAGAGACCCAGTACTTC. Its protein product is CASSQEGVETQYF.

This chain links TRBV7-9 with TRBJ2-5; D is unclear. V gave up 1 base and J gave up 5 bases, with 5 bases separating them. Looked up from germline, CDR1 is SEHNR and CDR2 is FQNEAQ (reference sequence). The CDR3 totals 12 residues. The CDR3 nucleotides are TGTGCCAGCAGCTTAGATTGGGAGACCCAGTACTTC. Amino acid sequence: CASSLDWETQYF.

The rearrangement joins TRBV5-1 to TRBJ2-7, with 10 bases fitting TRBD1. CDR1 and CDR2 from the germline V gene are SGHRS and YFSETQ. CDR3 size: 15 residues. V shed 0 bases, J shed 4 bases, and the junction held 4 bases outside the gene matches. The CDR3 protein is CASSLAGTGDYEQYF. In DNA, the CDR3 is TGCGCCAGCAGCTTGGCGGGGACAGGGGATTACGAGCAGTACTTC.

This chain connects TRBV7-3 to TRBJ2-5; D call uncertain. This CDR3 spans 14 amino acids. Germline V gene lookup returns CDR1 SGHTA and CDR2 FQGTGA. V was clipped by 4 bases and J by 1 base, with 10 bases between them. This chain's CDR3 is CASSYGRIQETQYF. In nucleotides, the CDR3 is TGTGCCAGCAGCTATGGACGGATCCAAGAGACCCAGTACTTC.

This chain connects TRBV4-3 to TRBJ2-3; D is undetermined. The CDR3 sequence is 13 residues long. V was pared by 4 bases and J by 0 bases, with 5 bases between. Per the germline V gene, CDR1 is LGHNA and CDR2 is YSLEER. The DNA for the CDR3 is TGCGCCAGCAGCCGGGTAAGCACAGATACGCAGTATTTT. Its protein is CASSRVSTDTQYF.

The chain combines TRBV21-1 with TRBJ2-7; TRBD2 is the table's D call and was not checked against the DNA. TRBV21-1 is given as a pseudogene. The CDR3 length is 11 residues. DNA for the CDR3: TGTGCCAGCAGCCCACCCGAGGGGCAGTACTTC. This translates into CASSPPEGQYF.

The V gene is TRBV6-6, the J gene TRBJ2-1, with 11 bases that match TRBD2. CDR3 length: 16 amino acids. The germline CDR1 and CDR2 sequences are MNHNY and SVGAGI (reference sequence). The J segment lost 7 bases and the V segment lost 2 bases, leaving 7 bases of the junction unmatched. CDR3 sequence: CASSYPRVAGGNEQFF. The CDR3 coding sequence is TGTGCCAGCAGTTACCCCCGAGTAGCGGGGGGGAATGAGCAGTTCTTC.

The chain combines TRBV7-9 with TRBJ1-4; no clear D. This CDR3 comprises 13 residues. V was shortened by 5 bases and J by 5 bases, with 9 bases between the two germline ends. Germline V CDR1 and CDR2: SEHNR, FQNEAQ (reference sequence). The CDR3 nucleotides read TGTGCCAGCAGCGGGGTCCTCAATGAAAAACTGTTTTTT. This sequence encodes CASSGVLNEKLFF.

In DNA form, the CDR3 reads TGTGCCAGCAGTGCACCCGGGACAGCGAACACTGAAGCTTTCTTT. Encoded protein: CASSAPGTANTEAFF. The chain couples TRBV28 to TRBJ1-1, with 7 bases lining up with TRBD1. V was pared by 5 bases and J by 1 base, with 7 bases of the junction left unmatched. From germline, CDR1 is MDHEN and CDR2 SYDVKM. This CDR3 comprises 15 residues.

The chain is built from TRBV4-3 and TRBJ2-7, with D perhaps matching TRBD1 or TRBD2 (5 bases each). Trimming removed 4 bases at V and 0 bases at J, with 10 bases between. From germline, CDR1 is LGHNA and CDR2 YSLEER. This CDR3 spans 14 amino acids. The CDR3 here is CASSPRDGSYEQYF. For the CDR3, the DNA is TGCGCCAGCAGCCCCAGGGACGGCTCCTACGAGCAGTACTTC.

This clone was seen only once. At one boundary the junction diverges from the germline segment, which might be a read error. The genes are TRBV29-1 and TRBJ2-2; TRBD1 matches at 10 bases. This CDR3 has 14 residues. Germline lookup yields CDR1 SQVTM and CDR2 ANQGSEA. CDR3 in DNA: TGCAGCATTGACCGGACAGGGGGAACCGGGGAGCTGTTTTTT. It specifies CSIDRTGGTGELFF.

V is TRBV27 and J is TRBJ1-1, with D possibly being TRBD1 (6 bases). V lost 6 bases, J lost 5 bases, and 19 bases lay in between. CDR3 length: 15 residues. Germline V gene data show CDR1 as MNHEY and CDR2 as SMNVEV (reference sequence). CDR3 nucleotide sequence: TGTGCCAGCAGCCTACTTCAACAGGGTTCGACTGAAGCTTTCTTT. Translated, it gives CASSLLQQGSTEAFF.

This rearrangement joins TRBV4-1 to TRBJ2-5; D gene uncertain. The CDR3 contains 15 residues. Trimming stripped 1 base from V and 7 bases from J, with 16 bases between. CDR1 MGHRA and CDR2 YSYEKL come from the germline V gene. CDR3 sequence: CASSQGNGPSVTQYF. As DNA, the CDR3 is TGCGCCAGCAGCCAAGGAAACGGGCCAAGTGTGACCCAGTACTTC.

DNA of the CDR3: TGCGCCAGCACCCGTAGCGGGACGGGCACAGATACGCAGTATTTT. This sequence encodes CASTRSGTGTDTQYF. The rearrangement links TRBV5-1 to TRBJ2-3, with 8 bases aligning to TRBD2. This CDR3 region has 15 residues. Looked up from germline, CDR1 is SGHRS and CDR2 is YFSETQ. The J segment lost 1 base and the V segment lost 6 bases, leaving 7 bases of the junction unmatched.

The V call is TRBV27, the J call TRBJ2-7; possibly TRBD1 for D (6 bases). Germline V gives CDR1 MNHEY, CDR2 SMNVEV (reference sequence). V dropped 2 bases and J dropped 5 bases, with 10 bases sitting between them. The CDR3 length is 13 residues. The CDR3 bases are TGTGCCAGCAGTTTAAACAGGGAGCACGAGCAGTACTTC. It specifies CASSLNREHEQYF.

In its sample, this clone was seen a few times. This chain joins TRBV11-2 and TRBJ1-2, with 7 bases identical to TRBD1. The trim removed 4 bases at V and 4 bases at J, leaving 6 bases unmatched. CDR1 is SGHAT, CDR2 FQNNGV, per germline. This CDR3 comprises 14 residues. The CDR3 region is CASSSIRQGYGYTF. The CDR3 DNA follows: TGTGCCAGCAGCTCAATCAGACAGGGCTATGGCTACACCTTC.

V and J are TRBV9 and TRBJ2-2, with D uncertain. CDR3 size: 15 residues. Germline lookup yields CDR1 SGDLS and CDR2 YYNGEE. Trimming took 0 bases from V and 1 from J, leaving 7 bases between them. DNA for the CDR3: TGTGCCAGCAGCGTAGAGGTCCGGAACACCGGGGAGCTGTTTTTT. Its protein product is CASSVEVRNTGELFF.

The sample holds one count of this clone. V usage is TRBV19 and J usage is TRBJ2-5; possibly TRBD1 for D (6 bases). The CDR3 contains 14 residues. Trimming removed 5 bases from V and 5 bases from J, with 15 bases in between. In germline, CDR1 is LNHDA, CDR2 SQIVND (reference sequence). CDR3 loop: CASSSQGLEETQYF. CDR3 in DNA: TGTGCCAGTAGTTCCCAGGGGCTGGAGGAGACCCAGTACTTC. The whole variable domain, filled in from reference TRBV19 and TRBJ2-5, reads DGGITQSPKYLFRKEGQNVTLSCEQNLNHDAMYWYRQDPGQGLRLIYYSQIVNDFQKGDIAEGYSVSREKKESFPLTVTSAQKNPTAFYLCASSSQGLEETQYFGPGTRLLVL.

The CDR3 reads CASNTPTGDGYTF. The CDR3, as DNA: TGTGCCAGCAACACCCCCACAGGGGATGGCTACACCTTC. V gene TRBV19 combines with J gene TRBJ1-2; 7 bases map to TRBD1. There are 13 residues in the CDR3. The germline V gene encodes CDR1 LNHDA and CDR2 SQIVND (reference sequence). With V trimmed by 9 bases and J by 6 bases, 10 bases remained unmatched.

The rearrangement links TRBV5-1 to TRBJ2-7; the match to TRBD2 covers 12 bases. The V segment lost 5 bases and the J segment 6 bases; nucleotides outside the gene matches: 6. CDR3 length equals 14 residues. Per germline, CDR1 SGHRS and CDR2 YFSETQ. The CDR3 DNA is TGCGCCAGCAGTCTAGCGGGAGGGCCGGTCGAGCAGTACTTC. Translation: CASSLAGGPVEQYF.